This T cell receptor (beta chain) was obtained from a study of cytomegalovirus exposure and HLA in healthy donors. PCR involved 60 Vbeta and 13 Jbeta primers. Produced via immunoSEQ multiplex PCR; TCRdb's table is partial and in-frame only. This listing includes roughly 76,000 clones. With respect to this clone: The target antigen is unknown.

Unmatched junction bases numbered 9, after V lost 7 bases and J lost 4 bases. The CDR3 extends over 14 amino acids. Looked up from germline, CDR1 is MDHEN and CDR2 is SYDVKM. Study-wide points: The likely explanation for a cluster of highly shared sequence variants was sequencing artifact. Being productive about 87% or about 30% of the time was typical of most TCR beta V segments in an earlier analysis.

The chain is built from TRBV28 and TRBJ2-7; TRBD1 matches at 8 bases. The sequence was collected from a female donor in good health and CMV-seropositive. Sequencing input: PBMCs. CDR3 bases: TGTGCCAGCACCATACAGGGGGAGGTTTACGAGCAGTACTTC. Translated, it gives CASTIQGEVYEQYF. Variable domain in full (rest from reference TRBV28 and TRBJ2-7): DVKVTQSSRYLVKRTGEKVFLECVQDMDHENMFWYRQDPGLGLRLIYFSYDVKMKEKGDIPEGYSVSREKKERFSLILESASTNQTSMYLCASTIQGEVYEQYFGPGTRLTVT.